One sample yielded the 15 T cell receptor beta chains listed below, sequenced in a study of Graves' ophthalmopathy and Graves' hyperthyroidism. From RNA, the CDR3 regions of TCR beta chains were amplified and sequenced. Scientists carried out first-round RT-PCR using HTBI primers and then a second-round multiplex PCR. TCRdb used MiXCR to reprocess the multiplex PCR reads, holding one entry per CDR3 protein. Here the sample spans 40,000 or so distinct CDR3 sequences, roughly 50% being singletons. The sequenced sample was peripheral blood. The receptors stem from an adult woman with stable Graves' hyperthyroidism.

As to this clonotype: One end of the junction is discordant with germline, which a read error may explain. The V gene is TRBV7-3, the J gene TRBJ1-4; D is ambiguous. Germline V gives CDR1 SGHTA, CDR2 FQGTGA. This CDR3 is 15 amino acids long. CDR3 sequence (DNA): TGTGCCAGCAGCTCAATAGGAACAACTAATGAAAAACTGCTTTTT. Its protein is CASSSIGTTNEKLLF.

This clonotype is termed medium-sized (0.01 to 0.1%). CDR3 DNA: TGTGCCACCAGCAGAGCCCAAGAGACCCAGTACTTC. Residues: CATSRAQETQYF. The J gene is TRBJ2-5, the V gene TRBV15; D gene ambiguous. The CDR3 covers 12 residues. The V and J ends lost 1 base and 1 base respectively, with 1 base between them. From germline, CDR1 is LNHNV and CDR2 YYDKDF (reference sequence).

The chain carries TRBV20-1 and TRBJ2-7; no firm D call. CDR1 is DFQATT, CDR2 SNEGSKA, per germline (reference sequence). Trimming took off 3 bases at V and 0 bases at J, with 9 bases between the two ends. CDR3 length equals 13 residues. This CDR3 reads CSARPDASYEQYF. As DNA, the CDR3 is TGCAGTGCTAGGCCGGACGCCTCCTACGAGCAGTACTTC.

This clonotype was observed at least ten times. V usage is TRBV27 and J usage is TRBJ1-4; maybe TRBD1 (6 bases). Trimming left V 5 bases short and J 8 bases short, with 15 bases between. This CDR3 comprises 14 residues. The V gene's germline CDR1 is MNHEY and CDR2 SMNVEV (reference sequence). CDR3 protein: CASSAQGREEKLFF. CDR3 sequence (DNA): TGTGCCAGCAGTGCACAGGGTAGGGAGGAAAAACTGTTTTTT. The full variable domain, its missing parts supplied by reference TRBV27 and TRBJ1-4, is EAQVTQNPRYLITVTGKKLTVTCSQNMNHEYMSWYRQDPGLGLRQIYYSMNVEVTDKGDVPEGYKVSRKEKRNFPLILESPSPNQTSLYFCASSAQGREEKLFFGSGTQLSVL.

The chain joins TRBV20-1 to TRBJ1-2; no definite D call. The V and J ends lost 3 bases and 8 bases respectively, with 16 bases between them. Per germline, CDR1 DFQATT and CDR2 SNEGSKA (reference sequence). The CDR3 has 13 amino acids. The chain's CDR3 is CSARSLPVLGYTF. CDR3 DNA sequence: TGCAGTGCTAGGAGTCTACCGGTTCTGGGCTACACCTTC.

A note on this clonotype: The junction does not match germline at one end; this may be a read error. This chain connects TRBV5-1 to TRBJ2-7; D gene ambiguous. In germline, CDR1 is SGHRS, CDR2 YFSETQ. The CDR3 is 15 amino acids. DNA for the CDR3: TGTGCCAGCAGCGTTGGAGAGTCCAAGTCCTACGAGCAGTACTTC. As protein: CASSVGESKSYEQYF.

This rearrangement joins TRBV24-1 to TRBJ1-2, with 7 bases that match TRBD1. Germline-derived CDR1 and CDR2 are KGHDR and SFDVKD. The CDR3 is 14 amino acids. After removal of 11 bases from V and 4 bases from J, the junction contained 12 bases not matched to a gene. The CDR3 nucleotides are TGTGCCAGCACCCAAAGGACAGGTTCCTATGGCTACACCTTC. It encodes CASTQRTGSYGYTF.

V is TRBV7-2 and J is TRBJ2-7; D is unclear. The CDR3 has 15 residues. With 0 bases removed from V and 1 base from J, the gap between germline ends came to 10 bases. Germline V gene sequence: CDR1 SGHTA, CDR2 FQGNSA. The CDR3 region has the DNA TGTGCCAGCAGCTTAGCGAGGCAGCTGTCCTACGAGCAGTACTTC. Its translation: CASSLARQLSYEQYF.

In its sample, this clonotype was seen many times. The chain is built from TRBV2 and TRBJ2-7; D possibly corresponds to TRBD2 (6 bases). Germline V gene sequence: CDR1 SNHLY, CDR2 FYNNEI. V dropped 6 bases and J dropped 1 base, with 13 bases sitting between them. The CDR3 spans 14 residues. CDR3 region: CASSGGTRSYEQYF. In DNA, the CDR3 is TGTGCCAGCAGCGGCGGGACGCGATCCTACGAGCAGTACTTC.

This chain links TRBV29-1 with TRBJ2-7; D is uncertain. CDR3 length: 11 residues. Germline CDR1 and CDR2: SQVTM and ANQGSEA. The V gene lost 3 bases and the J gene lost 2 bases, with 5 bases spanning the gap. As DNA, the CDR3 is TGCAGCGTTGACAGGACCTACGAGCAGTACTTC. It yields the protein CSVDRTYEQYF.

V is TRBV7-6 and J is TRBJ2-7; 13 nucleotides agree with TRBD2. From germline, CDR1 is SGHVS and CDR2 FNYEAQ. This CDR3 contains 16 residues. With 1 base clipped from V and 4 bases from J, the junction kept 4 bases outside the gene matches. Here the CDR3 reads CASSLELAGGPYEQYF. CDR3 sequence (DNA): TGTGCCAGCAGCTTAGAACTAGCGGGAGGGCCTTACGAGCAGTACTTC.

The J gene is TRBJ2-2, the V gene TRBV27; perhaps TRBD1 as D (5 bases). CDR1 MNHEY and CDR2 SMNVEV come from the germline V gene (reference sequence). Trimming took 6 bases from V and 7 from J, leaving 9 bases between them. CDR3 length: 12 amino acids. The CDR3, as DNA: TGTGCCAGCAGACTCAGGGTCGGGGAGCTGTTTTTT. Translation: CASRLRVGELFF.

The CDR3: CASSGIGTSGSWYEQYF. The CDR3 DNA follows: TGCGCCAGCAGCGGAATCGGGACTAGCGGGAGTTGGTACGAGCAGTACTTC. The J gene is TRBJ2-7, the V gene TRBV5-1; the match to TRBD2 covers 14 bases. CDR1 is SGHRS, CDR2 YFSETQ, per germline. The J segment lost 4 bases and the V segment lost 4 bases, leaving 10 bases of the junction unmatched. The CDR3 loop spans 17 amino acids.

As concerns this clonotype: This could be a read error, since a much larger clone is one nucleotide away. The chain uses TRBV4-1 and TRBJ2-7, with TRBD1 matching 11 bases. The CDR3 has 13 amino acids. Per the germline V gene, CDR1 is MGHRA and CDR2 is YSYEKL. The junction had 0 bases not matched to a gene; V was cut back by 5 bases and J by 3 bases. Here the CDR3 DNA reads TGCGCCAGCAGCGGGACAGGGGGCTACGAGCAGTACTTC. Translating it yields CASSGTGGYEQYF.

In this sample, this clonotype turned up many times. This chain connects TRBV3-1 to TRBJ1-2; D gene unclear. The CDR3 sequence is 12 residues long. V was cut by 4 bases and J by 5 bases, with 8 bases left in between. Germline assignment: CDR1 LGHDT and CDR2 YNNKEL (reference sequence). As DNA, the CDR3 is TGTGCCAGCAGCCGGCCGGGGTATGGCTACACCTTC. Its protein is CASSRPGYGYTF. Full variable domain (rest looked up from reference TRBV3-1 and TRBJ1-2): DTAVSQTPKYLVTQMGNDKSIKCEQNLGHDTMYWYKQDSKKFLKIMFSYNNKELIINETVPNRFSPKSPDKAHLNLHINSLELGDSAVYFCASSRPGYGYTFGSGTRLTVV.